This record concerns one T cell receptor beta chain sequence. Its antigen is currently unknown. Healthy Caucasian individuals made up all the donors. This specimen comes from a study of identical twins. TCRdb used MiXCR to reprocess the 5' RACE reads, holding one entry per CDR3 protein. The data show 1.5 million to 2 million distinct CDR3 sequences, with less than 35% seen just once and about 0.27% held by the top ten. With V trimmed by 1 base and J by 2 bases, 14 bases remained unmatched. From germline, CDR1 is SGHAT and CDR2 FQNNGV. There are 19 residues in the CDR3. Broader study findings: While abundant cord blood beta clonotypes carried fewer insertions, memory repertoires showed no such pattern. Twin sharing of out-of-frame TCR alpha was underestimated by models in monozygotic pairs.

The genes are TRBV11-2 and TRBJ1-2, with 9 bases that match TRBD1. This TCR was sampled from a newborn girl in good health. Sequenced sample: cord blood. CDR3 DNA: TGTGCCAGCAGCTTAGTAAGGCCGGGACAGGGCGACCTAAACTATGGCTACACCTTC. Its protein product is CASSLVRPGQGDLNYGYTF.